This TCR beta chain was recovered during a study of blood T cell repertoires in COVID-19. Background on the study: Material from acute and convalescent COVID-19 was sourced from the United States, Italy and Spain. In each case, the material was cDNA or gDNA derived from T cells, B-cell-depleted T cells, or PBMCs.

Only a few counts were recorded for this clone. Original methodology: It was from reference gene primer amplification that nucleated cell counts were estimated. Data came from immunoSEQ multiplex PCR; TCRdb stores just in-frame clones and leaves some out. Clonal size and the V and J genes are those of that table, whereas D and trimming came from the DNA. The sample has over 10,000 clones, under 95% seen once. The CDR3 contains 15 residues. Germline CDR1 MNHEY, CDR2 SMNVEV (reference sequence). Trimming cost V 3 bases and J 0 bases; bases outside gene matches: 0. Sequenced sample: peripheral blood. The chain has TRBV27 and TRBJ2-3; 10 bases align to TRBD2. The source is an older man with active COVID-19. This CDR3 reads CASSLTSGSTDTQYF. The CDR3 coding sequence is TGTGCCAGCAGTTTGACTAGCGGGAGCACAGATACGCAGTATTTT.